Following are 5 T cell receptor beta chains from one sample sequenced in a study of T cell changes during pregnancy in multiple sclerosis. Generated by immunoSEQ multiplex PCR, the TCRdb table keeps only in-frame clones and is missing some. The sample has about 84,000 clones; about 94% are singletons. The input for sequencing was peripheral blood, taken in the second trimester of pregnancy. The receptors derive from a female donor in good health, enrolled as a control in a pregnancy study.

The chain is built from TRBV18 and TRBJ1-5; 9 nucleotides line up with TRBD1. Germline V gene sequence: CDR1 KGHSH, CDR2 LQKENI. This CDR3 has 13 residues. V shed 6 bases and J 4 bases; nucleotides not matched to a gene: 1. CDR3 bases: TGTGCCAGCTCGGGACAGGGTAATCAGCCCCAGCATTTT. Translation gives CASSGQGNQPQHF.

The V gene is TRBV5-1, the J gene TRBJ1-4; a possible D gene is TRBD1 (5 bases). V lost 4 bases and J 7 bases, leaving 20 bases between the germline ends. Germline CDR1 reads SGHRS; CDR2 reads YFSETQ. The CDR3 extends over 16 amino acids. CDR3 region: CASSPGDPRGIEKLFF. The CDR3 DNA reads TGCGCCAGCAGCCCGGGCGACCCTAGGGGAATTGAAAAACTGTTTTTT. Drawing the rest from reference TRBV5-1 and TRBJ1-4, the complete variable domain is KAGVTQTPRYLIKTRGQQVTLSCSPISGHRSVSWYQQTPGQGLQFLFEYFSETQRNKGNFPGRFSGRQFSNSRSEMNVSTLELGDSALYLCASSPGDPRGIEKLFFGSGTQLSVL.

The rearrangement joins TRBV6-5 to TRBJ1-1; D might be TRBD1 (5 bases). Germline-derived CDR1 and CDR2 are MNHEY and SVGAGI. The ends were cut back, 7 bases at V and 0 bases at J, with 12 bases in the middle. The CDR3 has 14 amino acids. CDR3 DNA: TGTGCCAGCACAGGGCTTGGGGTGAACACTGAAGCTTTCTTT. It is translated as CASTGLGVNTEAFF.

The rearrangement joins TRBV11-2 to TRBJ2-7; D is possibly TRBD2 (6 bases). The V gene's germline CDR1 is SGHAT and CDR2 FQNNGV. Trimming took off 2 bases at V and 11 bases at J, with 19 bases between the two ends. This CDR3 region has 14 residues. CDR3 in amino acids: CASSLNGGTASEYF. The CDR3 DNA reads TGTGCCAGCAGCTTAAACGGGGGTACCGCCTCGGAGTACTTC.

V gene TRBV5-1 combines with J gene TRBJ2-3, with D perhaps matching TRBD1 (6 bases). Trimming removed 0 bases from V and 3 bases from J, with 8 bases in between. CDR3 length equals 14 residues. CDR1 SGHRS and CDR2 YFSETQ come from the germline V gene. The CDR3 region has the DNA TGCGCCAGCAGCTTGGCTCAGGGGACAGATACGCAGTATTTT. It is translated as CASSLAQGTDTQYF.